One and the same sample provided the 27 T cell receptor beta chains below, sequenced in a study of regulatory T cells in long-lasting Graves disease. Time point meaning: newly diagnosed GD, antithyroid drugs for less than 3 months. PBMCs provided the RNA from which the TCR library was made. CDR3 regions were amplified by Arm-PCR using iRepertoire HTBI primers to build TCR beta libraries. Each CDR3 protein gets one entry after TCRdb re-called the multiplex PCR reads with MiXCR. The sample includes about 450,000 distinct CDR3 sequences, about 16% seen only once; the top ten take about 10%. These data are also associated with another study on T cells in Graves' hyperthyroidism and ophthalmopathy.

Sample: peripheral blood mononuclear cells (PBMCs), taken at new diagnosis, from a patient treated with antithyroid drugs. The origin of the receptors is a woman aged 25 to 39 with Graves disease.

This clonotype was counted at least ten times. V usage is TRBV20-1 and J usage is TRBJ2-3; 8 bases map to TRBD1. J lost 2 bases, V lost 6 bases, and 13 bases had no gene match. The CDR3 extends over 16 amino acids. Germline V lookup: CDR1 DFQATT, CDR2 SNEGSKA (reference sequence). The CDR3 spells CSADYSGTGNTDTQYF. The CDR3 nucleotides are TGCAGTGCAGATTACTCCGGGACAGGAAACACAGATACGCAGTATTTT.

DNA of the CDR3: TGTGCCAGCAGCAGAGATGCAAGAGATACGCAGTATTTT. Translated, it gives CASSRDARDTQYF. V gene TRBV12-3 or TRBV12-4 combines with J gene TRBJ2-3; D call uncertain. V was pared by 6 bases and J by 5 bases, with 12 bases between. This CDR3 region has 13 residues.

Note on this clonotype: A read error may account for a junction end that differs from germline. The chain is built from TRBV6-4 and TRBJ1-5; 9 nucleotides agree with TRBD1. This CDR3 has 18 residues. Germline assignment: CDR1 MRHNA and CDR2 SNTAGT. CDR3 amino acids: CASSYSGQGGSSNQPQHF. Here the CDR3 DNA reads TGTGCCAGCAGTTACTCGGGACAGGGAGGGAGTAGCAATCAGCCCCAGCATTTT.

This clonotype was counted many times. The gene calls are TRBV30 and TRBJ2-7, with D unclear. V dropped 4 bases and J dropped 3 bases, with 7 bases sitting between them. The CDR3 has 11 residues. Per germline, CDR1 GTSNPN and CDR2 SVGIG (reference sequence). CDR3 sequence (DNA): TGTGCCTGGACGCTCGGCTACGAGCAGTACTTC. Encoded protein: CAWTLGYEQYF.

This clonotype was picked up many times. The chain is built from TRBV7-8 and TRBJ2-5; D remains ambiguous. V lost 2 bases, J lost 2 bases, and 15 bases lay in between. This CDR3 comprises 16 residues. Germline CDR1 reads SGHVS; CDR2 reads FQNEAQ. CDR3 sequence: CASSLLRGLAQETQYF. DNA for the CDR3: TGTGCCAGCAGCTTACTAAGAGGTTTGGCGCAAGAGACCCAGTACTTC.

This clonotype was detected ten times or more. The chain combines TRBV13 with TRBJ1-2; TRBD1 might be the D (5 bases). With 8 bases removed from V and 4 bases from J, the gap between germline ends came to 17 bases. The length of the CDR3 is 14 residues. CDR1 and CDR2 from the germline V gene are PRHDT and FYEKMQ (reference sequence). CDR3 sequence (DNA): TGTGCCAGCCGCCGGGGCGCCGCATCCTATGGCTACACCTTC. This gives the protein CASRRGAASYGYTF.

At least ten counts were recorded for this clonotype. The chain is built from TRBV13 and TRBJ2-7; 12 bases are shared with TRBD1. The CDR3 length is 18 residues. In germline, CDR1 is PRHDT, CDR2 FYEKMQ (reference sequence). J gave up 0 bases and V 2 bases, and 8 bases lay outside the gene matches. CDR3 nucleotides: TGTGCCAGCAGCTTATCCGGGACAGGGGGCCTAAGCTCCTACGAGCAGTACTTC. This codes for CASSLSGTGGLSSYEQYF. Drawing the rest from reference TRBV13 and TRBJ2-7, the complete variable domain is AAGVIQSPRHLIKEKRETATLKCYPIPRHDTVYWYQQGPGQDPQFLISFYEKMQSDKGSIPDRFSAQQFSDYHSELNMSSLELGDSALYFCASSLSGTGGLSSYEQYFGPGTRLTVT.

This clonotype was observed at least ten times. V usage is TRBV29-1 and J usage is TRBJ1-1; tentative D call: TRBD1 (6 bases). Germline loops: CDR1 SQVTM, CDR2 ANQGSEA. The V end was cut by 4 bases, the J end by 4 bases, with 19 bases between. This CDR3 has 15 amino acids. The CDR3 here is CSVVGGLGGGTEAFF. In nucleotides, the CDR3 is TGCAGCGTTGTGGGGGGCCTGGGAGGGGGCACTGAAGCTTTCTTT.

As to this clonotype: This CDR3 fails to terminate in the conserved phenylalanine or tryptophan, so it likely reflects a read error. Because the CDR3's place on the DNA is in doubt, the DNA is left out and the CDR3 is given as listed by TCRdb. The chain employs TRBV2 and TRBJ2-7; TRBD1, the table's D call, was not compared with the DNA. The germline V gene encodes CDR1 SNHLY and CDR2 FYNNEI. Counting both end residues, the CDR3 totals 8 amino acids. The CDR3 sequence: CASGQDFT.

This clonotype was detected ten times or more. The chain links TRBV12-3 or TRBV12-4 to TRBJ2-1; TRBD2 matches 8 bases. The CDR3 loop spans 16 amino acids. V dropped 1 base and J dropped 6; count of bases not matched to a gene: 8. The CDR3 nucleotides read TGTGCCAGCAGTTTAGTGGTAGCGGGAACCGTCAATGAGCAGTTCTTC. Translation gives CASSLVVAGTVNEQFF.

This clonotype was detected ten times or more. An end of the junction differs from the germline gene, which may be a read error. The chain combines TRBV5-1 with TRBJ2-3; D call uncertain. The CDR3 runs 13 residues. Germline values: CDR1 SGHRS, CDR2 YFSETQ. CDR3 protein: CASSLTSTDTQYF. The CDR3 region has the DNA TGTGCCAGCAGCTTGACTAGCACAGATACGCAGTATTTT.

This clonotype has a single count. The germline gene is not matched at one end of the junction; a read error may be the cause. The chain recombines TRBV5-1 with TRBJ2-5; 10 bases map to TRBD2. Germline CDR1 reads SGHRS; CDR2 reads YFSETQ. CDR3 size: 15 residues. The CDR3 nucleotides read TGCGCCAGCAGCTTGACTAGCGGGATCCTAGAGACCCGGTACTTC. It yields the protein CASSLTSGILETRYF.

The chain carries TRBV19 and TRBJ1-5; perhaps TRBD1 as D (6 bases). This CDR3 spans 16 amino acids. Trimming removed 3 bases at V and 3 bases at J, with 15 bases between. Germline CDR1 is LNHDA and CDR2 is SQIVND (reference sequence). As DNA, the CDR3 is TGTGCCAGTAGTATTTGGACAGCCCTTAACAATCAGCCCCAGCATTTT. Its protein is CASSIWTALNNQPQHF.

This clonotype came up many times. The chain links TRBV18 to TRBJ1-2; no clear D. With 3 bases removed from V and 8 bases from J, the gap between germline ends came to 13 bases. Germline CDR1 reads KGHSH; CDR2 reads LQKENI. The CDR3 runs 13 residues. CDR3 amino acids: CASSPGRAQGYTF. The DNA for the CDR3 is TGTGCCAGCTCACCGGGCCGGGCTCAAGGCTACACCTTC.

In this sample, this clonotype turned up many times. The chain uses TRBV18 and TRBJ1-5; no reliable D call. In germline, CDR1 is KGHSH, CDR2 LQKENI. CDR3 length: 14 amino acids. V was clipped by 6 bases and J by 0 bases, with 9 bases between them. This CDR3 reads CASSRTDSNQPQHF. CDR3 nucleotides: TGTGCCAGCTCGAGGACGGATAGCAATCAGCCCCAGCATTTT.

This clonotype was detected a few times. The chain recombines TRBV5-5 with TRBJ2-1, with TRBD2 matching 7 bases. V shed 2 bases, J shed 4 bases, and the junction held 6 bases outside the gene matches. Per germline, CDR1 SGHKS and CDR2 YYEKEE (reference sequence). The CDR3 totals 15 residues. The CDR3 DNA reads TGTGCCAGCAGCTTTCTGAGCGGGATGTACAATGAGCAGTTCTTC. Translated, it gives CASSFLSGMYNEQFF.

This clonotype came up many times. This chain uses TRBV7-9 with TRBJ2-1; D is unclear. CDR1 and CDR2 from the germline V gene are SEHNR and FQNEAQ (reference sequence). CDR3 length equals 12 residues. V lost 1 base to trimming and J lost 10 bases, with 8 bases between them. The CDR3 DNA is TGTGCCAGCAGCTTAGGAGGCCGGGAGCAGTTCTTC. Amino acids: CASSLGGREQFF.

This clonotype was recorded at least ten times. J is TRBJ1-2 and V is TRBV27; D is unclear. Germline loops: CDR1 MNHEY, CDR2 SMNVEV (reference sequence). The CDR3 has 15 residues. Trimming took off 3 bases at V and 2 bases at J, with 13 bases between the two ends. DNA for the CDR3: TGTGCCAGCAGTTTTAAGGGCAGTACCAACTATGGCTACACCTTC. Its protein product is CASSFKGSTNYGYTF.

In its sample, this clonotype was seen many times. V is TRBV7-2 and J is TRBJ1-2, with D unresolved. The CDR3 runs to 12 residues. Looked up from germline, CDR1 is SGHTA and CDR2 is FQGNSA. Trimming pared 1 base from V and 6 bases from J, leaving 6 bases between. The CDR3 region has the DNA TGTGCCAGCAGCTTAGGGGCCCATGGCTACACCTTC. It specifies CASSLGAHGYTF. Using reference TRBV7-2 and TRBJ1-2 for the parts outside the CDR3, the full variable domain is GAGVSQSPSNKVTEKGKDVELRCDPISGHTALYWYRQSLGQGLEFLIYFQGNSAPDKSGLPSDRFSAERTGGSVSTLTIQRTQQEDSAVYLCASSLGAHGYTFGSGTRLTVV.

This clonotype was seen repeatedly, ten times or more. This chain links TRBV6-2 or TRBV6-3 with TRBJ2-1; 7 bases align to TRBD1. The ends lost 2 bases at V and 9 bases at J; junction bases unmatched: 10. CDR3 size: 15 residues. Germline CDR1 reads MNHEY; CDR2 reads SVGEGT. The chain's CDR3 is CASSYGLGRDSEQFF. CDR3 bases: TGTGCCAGCAGTTACGGACTTGGACGGGACAGTGAGCAGTTCTTC.

This clonotype has ten or more counts. V is TRBV2 and J is TRBJ2-1, with 8 nucleotides matching TRBD2. The length of the CDR3 is 13 residues. V trimming: 7 bases; J trimming: 9 bases; junction bases outside the gene matches: 8. The germline gives CDR1 SNHLY, CDR2 FYNNEI. The CDR3 DNA reads as TGTGCCAGCATCAAGTTTAGCGGGGTTGAGCAGTTCTTC. Its protein product is CASIKFSGVEQFF.

V gene TRBV6-2 or TRBV6-3 combines with J gene TRBJ2-7; TRBD1 aligns across 8 bases. CDR1 is MNHEY, CDR2 SVGEGT, per germline. The CDR3 contains 15 residues. The V gene end was trimmed by 5 bases and the J gene end by 3 bases; junction bases not matched to a gene: 9. The CDR3 here is CASSESRDRSYEQYF. For the CDR3, the DNA is TGTGCCAGCAGTGAGAGCCGGGACAGGAGCTACGAGCAGTACTTC.

This clonotype has a count of ten or more. The chain uses TRBV6-5 and TRBJ2-3; D possibly corresponds to TRBD2 (5 bases). Between the trimmed V and J ends, which lost 3 bases and 7 bases, there was a span of 17 bases. The CDR3 has 15 amino acids. From germline, CDR1 is MNHEY and CDR2 SVGAGI. The CDR3 loop reads CASSYLAPAENTQYF. The CDR3 DNA is TGTGCCAGCAGTTATCTAGCCCCCGCCGAAAATACGCAGTATTTT.

This clonotype came up a few times. CDR3 sequence reads: CASSHAWGGDTEAFF. The CDR3 nucleotides are TGTGCCAGCAGCCACGCGTGGGGGGGGGACACTGAAGCTTTCTTT. This rearrangement joins TRBV3-1 to TRBJ1-1; weak D call: TRBD1 (5 bases). The germline gives CDR1 LGHDT, CDR2 YNNKEL (reference sequence). This CDR3 spans 15 amino acids. Trimming removed 3 bases at V and 3 bases at J, with 14 bases between.

The genes are TRBV7-6 and TRBJ1-6; 10 positions agree with TRBD1. This CDR3 has 15 amino acids. Per the germline V gene, CDR1 is SGHVS and CDR2 is FNYEAQ. Germline trimming cut 3 bases from V and 9 bases from J; bases unmatched to any gene: 5. The CDR3 spells CASSLRTGGISPLHF. The CDR3 DNA is TGTGCCAGCAGCTTGCGGACAGGGGGAATTTCACCCCTCCACTTT.

The chain links TRBV2 to TRBJ1-2; 7 positions agree with TRBD1. Germline trimming cut 1 base from V and 7 bases from J; bases unmatched to any gene: 12. The CDR3 spans 16 residues. Germline V gene sequence: CDR1 SNHLY, CDR2 FYNNEI. CDR3 protein: CASSEDRDRRVPGYTF. The CDR3 DNA sequence: TGTGCCAGCAGTGAAGACCGGGACAGAAGGGTACCTGGCTACACCTTC.

This clonotype was seen at least ten times. This chain connects TRBV7-9 to TRBJ2-5; 9 bases line up with TRBD1. Trimming took 6 bases from V and 7 from J; bases not matched to a gene: 9. CDR3 length: 14 residues. Germline V gives CDR1 SEHNR, CDR2 FQNEAQ (reference sequence). The CDR3 here is CASSGQGSFGTQYF. The CDR3 DNA sequence: TGTGCCAGCAGTGGACAGGGGAGTTTTGGGACCCAGTACTTC. The full variable domain, completed using reference TRBV7-9 and TRBJ2-5, is DTGVSQNPRHKITKRGQNVTFRCDPISEHNRLYWYRQTLGQGPEFLTYFQNEAQLEKSRLLSDRFSAERPKGSFSTLEIQRTEQGDSAMYLCASSGQGSFGTQYFGPGTRLLVL.